This is a list of T cell receptor beta chains from one sample in a study of identical twins. TCRdb reprocessed the 5' RACE reads via MiXCR and lists one record per CDR3 protein. The sample comprises 200,000 or so distinct CDR3 sequences, less than 20% of which are singletons, and over 35% rests with the top ten. These data were likewise used in another study, on T cells expressing NK-cell markers.

Sample: CD8+ T cells sorted from blood. The receptors here all came from a woman between 18 and 30 years old in good health. The CDR3 runs from the conserved cysteine through the conserved F or W. D genes are given only for firm matches. The size field is filled for only some rows; it gives once, few, many or a size class.

V gene	CDR3 length	D gene	J gene	clone size	CDR3 protein	CDR3 DNA
TRBV3-1	15	TRBD1	TRBJ2-7	few	CASSQEDRGFYEQYF	TGTGCCAGCAGCCAAGAGGACAGGGGGTTCTACGAGCAGTACTTC
TRBV3-1	14	NA	TRBJ2-3	NA	CASSPQDGRGVQYF	TGTGCCAGCAGCCCCCAGGACGGAAGGGGGGTACAGTATTTT
TRBV7-9	12	NA	TRBJ2-1	few	CARSSERNEQFF	TGTGCCAGGTCGTCGGAAAGAAATGAGCAGTTCTTC
TRBV5-8	16	TRBD2	TRBJ2-5	NA	CASSLPLLAGGETQYF	TGTGCCAGCAGCTTGCCTTTACTAGCGGGAGGAGAGACCCAGTACTTC
TRBV5-1	15	TRBD2	TRBJ2-2	many	CASLAGGLSTGELFF	TGCGCCAGCCTAGCGGGAGGGCTGAGCACCGGGGAGCTGTTTTTT
TRBV6-1	15	TRBD1	TRBJ1-3	NA	CATKTGPLSGNTIYF	TGTGCCACCAAGACAGGGCCCCTCTCTGGAAACACCATATATTTT
TRBV29-1	17	NA	TRBJ2-7	NA	CSVVRQGTRSGFDEQYF	TGCAGCGTTGTTCGGCAGGGTACCCGCAGTGGTTTCGACGAGCAGTACTTC
TRBV9	15	TRBD2	TRBJ2-1	NA	CASSGGSGVYNEQFF	TGTGCCAGCAGCGGGGGGAGCGGGGTCTACAATGAGCAGTTCTTC
TRBV29-1	10	NA	TRBJ2-7	NA	CSVQRGEQYF	TGCAGCGTTCAAAGGGGCGAGCAGTACTTC
TRBV4-1	14	NA	TRBJ1-1	few	CASSQDLSNTEAFF	TGCGCCAGCAGCCAAGATCTGTCGAACACTGAAGCTTTCTTT
TRBV15	13	TRBD2	TRBJ2-1	NA	CATSGPGGNEQFF	TGTGCCACCAGCGGACCGGGAGGCAATGAGCAGTTCTTC
TRBV27	14	NA	TRBJ2-1	NA	CASSLGSNGNEQFF	TGTGCCAGCAGTTTAGGGTCCAATGGCAATGAGCAGTTCTTC
TRBV6-1	11	TRBD1	TRBJ1-1	NA	CASSWDSEAFF	TGTGCCAGCAGTTGGGACAGTGAAGCTTTCTTT
TRBV29-1	15	NA	TRBJ2-6	few	CSVETRGTGANVLTF	TGCAGCGTAGAAACGAGGGGGACTGGGGCGAACGTCCTGACTTTC
TRBV3-1	14	NA	TRBJ2-7	NA	CASSQDTTGYEQYF	TGTGCCAGCAGCCAAGATACAACAGGCTACGAGCAGTACTTC
TRBV12-3/TRBV12-4	11	NA	TRBJ2-2	NA	CASSSYGELFF	TGTGCCAGCAGTTCCTACGGGGAGCTGTTTTTT
TRBV9	15	NA	TRBJ1-1	many	CASSPPVRENTEAFF	TGTGCCAGCAGCCCGCCTGTGAGGGAGAACACTGAAGCTTTCTTT
TRBV6-5	14	TRBD1	TRBJ1-6	NA	CASSLYRGNSPLHF	TGTGCCAGCAGTTTATACAGGGGGAATTCACCCCTCCACTTT
TRBV4-1	15	TRBD1	TRBJ2-7	NA	CASSPGRGPGYEQYF	TGCGCCAGCAGCCCGGGCAGGGGGCCAGGCTACGAGCAGTACTTC
TRBV25-1	13	NA	TRBJ2-1	few	CASLTGIAFEQFF	TGTGCCAGCCTTACAGGGATAGCGTTTGAGCAGTTCTTC
TRBV19	14	NA	TRBJ2-7	NA	CASSIGGWAYEQYF	TGTGCCAGTAGTATAGGGGGTTGGGCCTACGAGCAGTACTTC
TRBV6-2/TRBV6-3	12	NA	TRBJ1-1	few	CASSYPTPEAFF	TGTGCCAGCAGTTACCCCACACCGGAAGCTTTCTTT
TRBV29-1	13	NA	TRBJ1-1	once	CSVELGRNTEAFF	TGCAGCGTTGAACTGGGACGGAACACTGAAGCTTTCTTT
TRBV20-1	13	NA	TRBJ1-5	NA	CSAREAGNQPQHF	TGCAGTGCTAGAGAGGCCGGGAATCAGCCCCAGCATTTT
TRBV21-1	18	NA	TRBJ1-1	once	CASSATQTGSGMNTEAFF	TGTGCCAGCAGCGCAACGCAGACCGGATCTGGAATGAACACTGAAGCTTTCTTT
TRBV7-8	14	TRBD2	TRBJ2-1	many	CASSFSGGMNEQFF	TGTGCCAGCAGCTTTAGCGGGGGGATGAATGAGCAGTTCTTC
TRBV27	13	TRBD1	TRBJ2-1	NA	CASRQGVYNEQFF	TGTGCCAGCCGACAGGGTGTGTACAATGAGCAGTTCTTC
TRBV24-1	14	NA	TRBJ2-2	few	CATSDLSLGGELFF	TGTGCCACCAGTGATTTGTCCCTTGGCGGGGAGCTGTTTTTT
TRBV12-3/TRBV12-4	13	NA	TRBJ2-5	many	CASRPQGLETQYF	TGTGCCAGCAGACCTCAGGGGCTAGAGACCCAGTACTTC
TRBV12-3/TRBV12-4	13	NA	TRBJ2-3	many	CASTPTSLDTQYF	TGTGCCAGCACCCCTACTAGTCTAGATACGCAGTATTTT
TRBV6-1	16	NA	TRBJ1-1	many	CASSELRQRSNTEAFF	TGTGCCAGCAGTGAATTGAGGCAAAGATCGAACACTGAAGCTTTCTTT
TRBV5-1	14	NA	TRBJ2-5	NA	CASSRDWELETQYF	TGCGCCAGCAGCCGGGACTGGGAACTGGAGACCCAGTACTTC
TRBV12-3/TRBV12-4	14	NA	TRBJ2-3	NA	CASTLGGAEDTQYF	TGTGCCAGCACCTTGGGGGGGGCAGAAGATACGCAGTATTTT
TRBV5-5	14	TRBD1	TRBJ2-7	NA	CASSFPGQSYEQYF	TGTGCCAGCAGCTTCCCGGGACAGTCCTACGAGCAGTACTTC
TRBV5-1	14	NA	TRBJ2-7	once	CASRTALGLYEQYF	TGCGCCAGCAGAACCGCCTTAGGATTATACGAGCAGTACTTC
TRBV9	14	NA	TRBJ2-7	NA	CASSPLLEAYEQYF	TGTGCCAGCAGCCCCCTTCTCGAGGCCTACGAGCAGTACTTC
TRBV24-1	14	TRBD1	TRBJ2-3	NA	CATSGQGITDTQYF	TGTGCCACCAGCGGACAGGGGATCACAGATACGCAGTATTTT
TRBV4-1	14	NA	TRBJ2-5	few	CASSLRLFQETQYF	TGCGCCAGCAGCTTGCGACTCTTTCAAGAGACCCAGTACTTC
TRBV27	16	TRBD1	TRBJ1-5	many	CASSSGGIRSNQPQHF	TGTGCCAGCAGCTCAGGGGGCATAAGGAGCAATCAGCCCCAGCATTTT
TRBV6-5	18	NA	TRBJ2-2	NA	CASSYSYGRGTNTGELFF	TGTGCCAGCAGTTACTCCTACGGAAGGGGTACGAACACCGGGGAGCTGTTTTTT
TRBV5-5	17	TRBD2	TRBJ2-1	NA	CASSVTSGSLSYNEQFF	TGTGCCAGCAGCGTAACTAGCGGGAGTCTCTCCTACAATGAGCAGTTCTTC
TRBV4-1	16	TRBD2	TRBJ2-3	NA	CASSQEGTSITDTQYF	TGCGCCAGCAGCCAAGAAGGGACTAGTATTACAGATACGCAGTATTTT
TRBV30	13	TRBD1	TRBJ1-2	NA	CAWSPGGLSGYTF	TGTGCCTGGAGTCCAGGGGGATTGAGTGGCTACACCTTC
TRBV7-8	13	NA	TRBJ2-7	NA	CASSLGLGGEQYF	TGTGCCAGCAGCTTAGGTCTCGGTGGAGAGCAGTACTTC
TRBV12-3/TRBV12-4	14	TRBD2	TRBJ2-1	few	CASTLAVAGNEQFF	TGTGCCAGCACCCTAGCGGTAGCCGGGAATGAGCAGTTCTTC